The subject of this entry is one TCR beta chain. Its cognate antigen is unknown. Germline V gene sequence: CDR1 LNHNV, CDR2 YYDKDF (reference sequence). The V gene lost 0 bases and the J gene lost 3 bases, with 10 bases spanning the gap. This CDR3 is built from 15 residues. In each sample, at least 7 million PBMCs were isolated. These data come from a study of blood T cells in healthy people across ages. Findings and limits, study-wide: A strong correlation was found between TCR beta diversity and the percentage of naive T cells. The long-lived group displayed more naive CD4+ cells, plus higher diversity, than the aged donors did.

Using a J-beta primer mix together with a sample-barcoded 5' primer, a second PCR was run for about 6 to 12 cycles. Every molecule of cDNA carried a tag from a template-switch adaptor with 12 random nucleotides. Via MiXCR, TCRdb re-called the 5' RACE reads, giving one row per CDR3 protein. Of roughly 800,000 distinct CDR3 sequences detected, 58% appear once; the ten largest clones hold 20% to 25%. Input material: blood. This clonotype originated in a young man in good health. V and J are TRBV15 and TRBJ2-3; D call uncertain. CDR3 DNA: TGTGCCACCAGCAGAGATCCCGTACAGACAGATACGCAGTATTTT. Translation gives CATSRDPVQTDTQYF.